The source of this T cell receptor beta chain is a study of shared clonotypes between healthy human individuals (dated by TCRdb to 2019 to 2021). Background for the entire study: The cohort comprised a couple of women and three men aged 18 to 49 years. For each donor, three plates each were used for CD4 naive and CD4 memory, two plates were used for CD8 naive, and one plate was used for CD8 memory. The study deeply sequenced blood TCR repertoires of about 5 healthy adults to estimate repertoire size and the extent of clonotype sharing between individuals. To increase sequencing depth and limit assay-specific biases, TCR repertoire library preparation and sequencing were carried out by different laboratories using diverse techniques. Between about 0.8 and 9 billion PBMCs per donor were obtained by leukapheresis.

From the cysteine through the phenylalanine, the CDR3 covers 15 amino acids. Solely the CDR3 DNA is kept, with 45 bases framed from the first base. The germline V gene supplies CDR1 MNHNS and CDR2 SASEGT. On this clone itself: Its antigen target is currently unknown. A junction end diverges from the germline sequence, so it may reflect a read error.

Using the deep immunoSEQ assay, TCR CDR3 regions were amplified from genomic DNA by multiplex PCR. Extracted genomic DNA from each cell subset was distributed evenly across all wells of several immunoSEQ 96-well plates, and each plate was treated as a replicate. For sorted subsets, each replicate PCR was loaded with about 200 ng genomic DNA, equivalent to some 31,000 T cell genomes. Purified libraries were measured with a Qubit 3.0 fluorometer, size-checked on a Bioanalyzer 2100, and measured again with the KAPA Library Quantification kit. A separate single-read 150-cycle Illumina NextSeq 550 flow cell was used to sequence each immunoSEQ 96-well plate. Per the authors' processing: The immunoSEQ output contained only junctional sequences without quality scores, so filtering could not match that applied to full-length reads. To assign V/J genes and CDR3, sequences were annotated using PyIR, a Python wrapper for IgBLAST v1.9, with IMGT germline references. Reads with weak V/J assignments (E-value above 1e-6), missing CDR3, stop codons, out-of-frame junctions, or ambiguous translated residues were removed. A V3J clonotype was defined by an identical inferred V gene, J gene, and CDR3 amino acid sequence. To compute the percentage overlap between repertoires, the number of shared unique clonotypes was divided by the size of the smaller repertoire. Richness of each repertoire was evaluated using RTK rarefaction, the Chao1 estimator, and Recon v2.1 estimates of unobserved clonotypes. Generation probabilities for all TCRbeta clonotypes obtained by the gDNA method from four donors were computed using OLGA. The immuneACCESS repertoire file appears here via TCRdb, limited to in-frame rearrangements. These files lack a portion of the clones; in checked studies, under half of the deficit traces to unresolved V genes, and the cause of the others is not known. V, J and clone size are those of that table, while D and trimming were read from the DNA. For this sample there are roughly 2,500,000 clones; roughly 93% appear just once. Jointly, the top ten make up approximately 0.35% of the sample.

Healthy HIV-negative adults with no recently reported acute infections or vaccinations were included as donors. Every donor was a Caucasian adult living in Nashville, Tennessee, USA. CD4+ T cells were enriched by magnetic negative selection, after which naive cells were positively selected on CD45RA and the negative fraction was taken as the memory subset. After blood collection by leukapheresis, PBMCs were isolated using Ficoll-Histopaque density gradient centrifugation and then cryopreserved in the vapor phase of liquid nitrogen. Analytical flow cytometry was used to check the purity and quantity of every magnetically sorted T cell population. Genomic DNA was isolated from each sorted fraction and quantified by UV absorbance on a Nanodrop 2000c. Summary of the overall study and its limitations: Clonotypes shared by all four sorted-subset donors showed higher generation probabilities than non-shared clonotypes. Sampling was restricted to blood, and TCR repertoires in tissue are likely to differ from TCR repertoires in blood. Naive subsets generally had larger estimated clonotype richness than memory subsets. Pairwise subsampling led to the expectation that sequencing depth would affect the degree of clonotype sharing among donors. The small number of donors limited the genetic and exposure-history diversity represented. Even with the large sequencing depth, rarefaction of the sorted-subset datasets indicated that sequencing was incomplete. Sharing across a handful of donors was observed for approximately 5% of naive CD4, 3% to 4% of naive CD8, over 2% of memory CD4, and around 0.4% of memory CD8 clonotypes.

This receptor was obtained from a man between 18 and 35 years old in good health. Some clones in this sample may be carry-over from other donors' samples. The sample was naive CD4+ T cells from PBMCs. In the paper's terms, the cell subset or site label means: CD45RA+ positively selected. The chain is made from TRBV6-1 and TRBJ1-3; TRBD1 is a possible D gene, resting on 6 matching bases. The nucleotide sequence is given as TGTGCCAGCAGTGAAGCCGGGACAATCGGAAGCACCATATATTTT. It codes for CASSEAGTIGSTIYF.